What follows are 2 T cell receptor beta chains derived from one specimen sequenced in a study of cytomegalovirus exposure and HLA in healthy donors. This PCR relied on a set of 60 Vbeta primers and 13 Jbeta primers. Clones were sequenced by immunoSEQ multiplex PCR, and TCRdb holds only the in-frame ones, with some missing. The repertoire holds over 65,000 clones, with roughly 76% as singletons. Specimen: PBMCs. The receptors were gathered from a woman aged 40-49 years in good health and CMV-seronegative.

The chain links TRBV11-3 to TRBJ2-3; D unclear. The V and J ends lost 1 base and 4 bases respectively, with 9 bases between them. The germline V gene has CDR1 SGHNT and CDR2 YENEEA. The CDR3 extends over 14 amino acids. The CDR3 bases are TGTGCCAGCAGCTTAGGGTTAGCTTCAGATACGCAGTATTTT. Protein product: CASSLGLASDTQYF.

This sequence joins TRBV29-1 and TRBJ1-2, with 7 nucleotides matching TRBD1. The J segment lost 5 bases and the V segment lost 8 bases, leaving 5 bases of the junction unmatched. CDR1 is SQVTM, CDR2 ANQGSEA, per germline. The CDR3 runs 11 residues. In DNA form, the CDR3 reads TGCAGCCTAAGGACAGGTTATGGCTACACCTTC. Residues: CSLRTGYGYTF.